This T cell receptor (beta chain) stems from a study of post-analysis software for immune sequencing data. Study observations and caveats: Samples from one preparation batch, clustered by F measure, grouped strongly together. Patients used a handful of TRBV segments, including TRBV5-6, TRBV5-1 and TRBV20-1, more often than controls.

In regard to this clonotype: Antigen specificity is unknown.

Prepared TCR beta cDNA libraries contained unique molecular identifiers. TCRdb ran MiXCR on the PCR reads and lists one entry per CDR3 protein. The sample includes about 770,000 distinct CDR3 sequences, 40% to 55% of them seen just once. The ends lost 2 bases at V and 4 bases at J; junction bases unmatched: 4. This CDR3 is built from 16 residues. The germline CDR1 and CDR2 sequences are SGHTA and FQGTGA. Sample: blood. The receptor was derived from a girl between 5 and 17 years old with multiple sclerosis. The genes are TRBV7-3 and TRBJ2-3, with 12 nucleotides matching TRBD2. The CDR3 loop reads CASSLGTSGPADTQYF. The CDR3 bases are TGTGCCAGCAGCTTAGGGACTAGCGGGCCTGCAGATACGCAGTATTTT.